Listed below are T cell receptor beta chains from one sample, sequenced in a study of graft-versus-host responses after intestinal transplantation. The method was immunoSEQ multiplex PCR; TCRdb's version includes in-frame clones alone and lacks a portion of them. The data contain tens of thousands of clones, about 90% of them singletons. Antigen specificity for these receptors is unknown. Sequencing used unstimulated CD4+ T cells sorted from spleen or lymph node cells, obtained before transplant. Receptor source: a human donor who was the organ donor for an intestinal transplant. Each CDR3 is given with its conserved first and last residue. Each record gives: clone size, CDR3 length, J gene, D gene, V gene, CDR3 protein, CDR3 DNA. The D gene is left open where the match is weak. Size is stated for part of the rows, as once, few or many counts, or as a class when the clone is expanded.

.	15	TRBJ1-2	.	TRBV6-1	CASRDPGQPNYGYTF	TGTGCCAGCAGGGATCCGGGACAACCTAACTATGGCTACACCTTC
once	15	TRBJ1-2	.	TRBV11-2	CASSLVVGGAKGYTF	TGTGCCAGCAGCTTAGTAGTTGGGGGGGCTAAAGGCTACACCTTC
.	15	TRBJ2-3	.	TRBV4-1	CASSQGRDLTDTQYF	TGCGCCAGCAGCCAAGGGCGGGACCTCACAGATACGCAGTATTTT
few	12	TRBJ2-7	TRBD1	TRBV29-1	CSVWTGGDEQYF	TGCAGCGTCTGGACAGGGGGAGACGAGCAGTACTTC
.	14	TRBJ2-1	.	TRBV6-1	CASRDRDFHNEQFF	TGTGCCAGCAGAGACCGGGACTTTCACAATGAGCAGTTCTTC
.	15	TRBJ1-2	.	TRBV28	CASSSSDLRGYGYTF	TGTGCCAGCTCCTCTTCGGACCTACGGGGCTATGGCTACACCTTC
.	12	TRBJ1-2	.	TRBV30	CAWNRGLDGYTF	TGTGCCTGGAATCGAGGCCTAGATGGCTACACCTTC
.	13	TRBJ1-4	.	TRBV30	CAWSFQGNEKLFF	TGTGCCTGGAGTTTTCAGGGCAATGAAAAACTGTTTTTT
.	12	TRBJ2-3	.	TRBV30	CAWSGSTDTQYF	TGTGCCTGGAGCGGGAGCACAGATACGCAGTATTTT
.	13	TRBJ1-1	TRBD1	TRBV2	CATRDRLNTEAFF	TGTGCCACCAGGGACAGGCTGAACACTGAAGCTTTCTTT
.	14	TRBJ2-7	TRBD2	TRBV6-5	CASSSSGREVEQYF	TGTGCCAGCAGTTCTAGCGGGAGGGAGGTCGAGCAGTACTTC
.	16	TRBJ2-3	.	TRBV19	CASSPPRGWITDTQYF	TGTGCCAGTAGTCCCCCCCGGGGGTGGATCACAGATACGCAGTATTTT
.	15	TRBJ2-7	TRBD1	TRBV7-2	CASSLTDRASYEQYF	TGTGCCAGCAGCTTGACGGACAGGGCCTCCTACGAGCAGTACTTC
.	15	TRBJ1-1	.	TRBV19	CASSQPRRRDTEAFF	TGTGCCAGTAGCCAGCCCAGGAGGAGGGACACTGAAGCTTTCTTT
.	17	TRBJ2-7	.	TRBV7-9	CASSVRDNRAGSYEQYF	TGTGCCAGCAGCGTTAGGGATAACAGGGCTGGCTCCTACGAGCAGTACTTC
.	15	TRBJ1-2	TRBD1	TRBV7-9	CASSLGQQGGYGYTF	TGTGCCAGCAGTCTGGGACAGCAAGGCGGTTATGGCTACACCTTC
.	14	TRBJ2-3	TRBD1	TRBV19	CASSNRGKTDTQYF	TGTGCCAGTAGCAACAGGGGAAAGACAGATACGCAGTATTTT
.	11	TRBJ1-1	.	TRBV30	CALITGIEAFF	TGTGCCTTGATAACAGGAATTGAAGCTTTCTTT
few	15	TRBJ1-1	.	TRBV28	CASSPPRLENTEAFF	TGTGCCAGCAGCCCCCCGAGGTTGGAGAACACTGAAGCTTTCTTT
.	14	TRBJ1-2	.	TRBV21-1	CASSLTTGSYGYTF	TGTGCCAGCAGCCTTACGACAGGGTCCTATGGCTACACCTTC
.	17	TRBJ2-3	TRBD2	TRBV5-1	CASSFWASGRETDTQYF	TGCGCCAGCAGCTTTTGGGCTAGCGGGAGGGAGACAGATACGCAGTATTTT
.	16	TRBJ2-1	.	TRBV7-2	CASSLASGSSYNEQFF	TGTGCCAGCAGCTTGGCCAGCGGAAGCTCCTACAATGAGCAGTTCTTC
few	13	TRBJ2-3	.	TRBV4-2	CASSAPGMYTQYF	TGTGCCAGCAGCGCCCCCGGGATGTATACGCAGTATTTT
few	16	TRBJ2-6	.	TRBV4-1	CASSQVQGSGANVLTF	TGCGCCAGCAGCCAAGTTCAGGGCTCTGGGGCCAACGTCCTGACTTTC
.	14	TRBJ2-7	TRBD1	TRBV6-5	CASSTGTGYHEQYF	TGTGCCAGCAGCACCGGGACAGGGTACCACGAGCAGTACTTC
.	14	TRBJ2-2	.	TRBV5-1	CASRTSPNTGELFF	TGCGCCAGCCGAACTAGCCCGAACACCGGGGAGCTGTTTTTT
.	14	TRBJ2-5	TRBD2	TRBV9	CASSPGTSGETQYF	TGTGCCAGCAGCCCAGGGACTAGCGGAGAGACCCAGTACTTC
.	16	TRBJ1-4	.	TRBV30	CAWSYAGYLTNEKLFF	TGTGCCTGGAGCTACGCTGGATACCTGACAAATGAAAAACTGTTTTTT
.	15	TRBJ2-5	TRBD2	TRBV18	CASSLGLAGGETQYF	TGTGCCAGCTCCCTCGGACTAGCGGGAGGAGAGACCCAGTACTTC
.	14	TRBJ1-5	.	TRBV9	CASSVDGSNQPQHF	TGTGCCAGCAGCGTCGACGGGAGCAATCAGCCCCAGCATTTT
.	17	TRBJ2-1	TRBD1	TRBV14	CASSQDFGQGAYNEQFF	TGTGCCAGCAGCCAAGATTTCGGACAGGGGGCCTACAATGAGCAGTTCTTC
.	15	TRBJ1-5	TRBD1	TRBV6-4	CASSGKQGLDQPQHF	TGTGCCAGCAGTGGGAAACAGGGGTTGGATCAGCCCCAGCATTTT
.	12	TRBJ1-2	TRBD1	TRBV30	CAWSHRGHGYTF	TGTGCCTGGTCACACAGGGGGCACGGCTACACCTTC
.	14	TRBJ1-1	TRBD1	TRBV5-4	CASSIQGRRTEAFF	TGTGCCAGCAGCATACAGGGGCGAAGGACTGAAGCTTTCTTT
once	14	TRBJ1-1	.	TRBV18	CASSPKSMNTEAFF	TGTGCCAGCTCACCAAAAAGCATGAACACTGAAGCTTTCTTT
.	17	TRBJ2-5	TRBD2	TRBV6-1	CASSERPGSGGRETQYF	TGTGCCAGCAGTGAGCGGCCGGGGAGCGGGGGGCGGGAGACCCAGTACTTC
.	15	TRBJ2-7	.	TRBV6-5	CASSSSSAGSYEQYF	TGTGCCAGCAGTTCCTCCTCGGCAGGGTCCTACGAGCAGTACTTC
.	15	TRBJ2-1	TRBD1	TRBV5-1	CASSDNRGLYNEQFF	TGCGCCAGCAGCGATAACAGGGGGCTCTACAATGAGCAGTTCTTC
.	19	TRBJ2-1	TRBD2	TRBV7-3	CASSLNAGLAGGPHNEQFF	TGTGCCAGCAGCTTAAATGCGGGACTAGCGGGAGGGCCCCACAATGAGCAGTTCTTC
.	15	TRBJ2-7	TRBD1	TRBV6-1	CASSILADRDGEQYF	TGTGCCAGCAGTATCCTTGCGGACAGGGATGGGGAGCAGTACTTC
.	14	TRBJ2-3	TRBD2	TRBV6-5	CATSQREVGDTQYF	TGTGCCACCTCCCAGCGGGAGGTAGGAGATACGCAGTATTTT
.	15	TRBJ2-2	.	TRBV15	CATSRDARSAGELFF	TGTGCCACCAGCAGAGATGCCAGGTCGGCCGGGGAGCTGTTTTTT
.	14	TRBJ2-3	.	TRBV2	CASSGAASTDTQYF	TGTGCCAGCAGTGGGGCAGCTAGCACAGATACGCAGTATTTT